Listed here is a single TCR beta chain. The data belong to a study of blood T cell repertoires in COVID-19. Germline V lookup: CDR1 KGHDR, CDR2 SFDVKD. The CDR3 sequence is 16 residues long. V lost 4 bases to trimming and J lost 3 bases, with 17 bases between them. Sequencing was performed with immunoSEQ multiplex PCR; in TCRdb, only in-frame clones are kept and a portion is missing. The repertoire holds under 250,000 clones, with roughly 84% as singletons. The sequence came from a middle-aged man with active or convalescent COVID-19. This chain connects TRBV24-1 to TRBJ2-5; the D gene is possibly TRBD1 (6 bases). Sequenced material: peripheral blood. Here the CDR3 DNA reads TGTGCCACCAGTGACCGGAGACAGGTGGACAAAGAGACCCAGTACTTC. Protein product: CATSDRRQVDKETQYF.